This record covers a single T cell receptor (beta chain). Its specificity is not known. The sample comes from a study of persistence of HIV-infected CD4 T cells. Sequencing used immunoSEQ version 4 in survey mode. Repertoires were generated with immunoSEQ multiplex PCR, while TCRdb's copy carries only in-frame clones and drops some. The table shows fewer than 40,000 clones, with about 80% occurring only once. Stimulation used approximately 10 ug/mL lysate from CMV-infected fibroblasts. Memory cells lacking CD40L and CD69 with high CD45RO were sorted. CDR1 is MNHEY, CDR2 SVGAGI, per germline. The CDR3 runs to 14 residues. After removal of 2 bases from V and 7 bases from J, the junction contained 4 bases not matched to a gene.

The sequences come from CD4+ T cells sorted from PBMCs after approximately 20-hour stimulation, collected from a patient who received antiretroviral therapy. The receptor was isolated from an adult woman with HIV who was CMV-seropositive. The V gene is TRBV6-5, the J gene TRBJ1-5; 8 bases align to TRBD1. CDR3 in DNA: TGTGCCAGCAGTTACGGACAGGGCTGGCAGCCCCAGCATTTT. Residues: CASSYGQGWQPQHF.